This TCR beta chain was observed in a study of T-cell memory formation after mild COVID-19. The V gene's germline CDR1 is SQVTM and CDR2 ANQGSEA. The CDR3 totals 15 residues. The junction had 2 bases not matched to a gene; V was cut back by 0 bases and J by 2 bases. Each CDR3 protein gets one entry after TCRdb re-called the 5' RACE reads with MiXCR. This table has 89,000 or so distinct CDR3 sequences, around 13% appearing once. V usage is TRBV29-1 and J usage is TRBJ2-1; 9 nucleotides agree with TRBD2. What was sequenced was PBMCs or a T cell subset sorted from them (not recorded which). The TCR comes from a man between 18 and 35 years old who had mild COVID-19 (a few samples of this study predate the infection). Cell type and time point are not known. CDR3 amino acids: CSVEDQRGAYNEQFF. CDR3 in DNA: TGCAGCGTTGAAGATCAGCGGGGGGCCTACAATGAGCAGTTCTTC.